The present entry profiles one T cell receptor (beta chain) with its context. Its antigen is not known. This record comes from a study of lymphopenia after photon versus proton radiotherapy. Overall study results and limits: Oligoclonal CD8+ Temra expansion after nadir drove photon patients' diversity drop. Only patients who died were analyzed for survival; proton advantage is unproven. Larger post-nadir TCR diversity loss correlated inversely with survival in deceased patients. Photon-treated patients lost naive T cells and TCR diversity; proton-treated stayed stable.

The method was immunoSEQ multiplex PCR; TCRdb's version includes in-frame clones alone and lacks a portion of them. The sample holds about 30,000 clones, roughly 89% seen once. V gave up 4 bases and J gave up 2 bases, with 11 bases separating them. The CDR3 length is 15 residues. Germline loops: CDR1 SGHTA, CDR2 FQGNSA. The J gene is TRBJ2-2, the V gene TRBV7-2, with TRBD2 as a possible D gene (5 bases). This sample comprised peripheral blood, obtained from a patient treated with proton-based radiotherapy. The receptor was isolated from a woman between 65 and 79 years old with pancreatic cancer. Some clones in this sample may be carry-over from other donors' samples. The CDR3: CASSSLAFNTGELFF. For the CDR3, the DNA is TGTGCCAGCAGCTCCCTAGCATTCAACACCGGGGAGCTGTTTTTT.